Listed here are 26 T cell receptor beta chains from one sample, sequenced in a study of T-cell memory formation after mild COVID-19. Each CDR3 protein is one row after TCRdb ran MiXCR on the 5' RACE reads. The table shows some 120,000 distinct CDR3 sequences, with about 6.5% occurring only once. Sequencing used PBMCs or a T cell subset sorted from them (not recorded which). These receptors originate from an adult woman who had mild COVID-19 (a few samples of this study predate the infection). Cell type and time point are not known.

At least ten counts were recorded for this clonotype. V gene TRBV27 combines with J gene TRBJ2-7, with 9 bases identical to TRBD1. V dropped 5 bases and J dropped 1; count of bases not matched to a gene: 12. Germline V gene lookup returns CDR1 MNHEY and CDR2 SMNVEV (reference sequence). The CDR3 has 17 amino acids. The DNA for the CDR3 is TGTGCCAGCAGTCGAACCCCCGGGACAGGGACTTCCTACGAGCAGTACTTC. Residues: CASSRTPGTGTSYEQYF.

This clonotype was counted ten times or more. The chain uses TRBV7-8 and TRBJ2-3; the D call may be TRBD1 or TRBD2 (5 bases each). V lost 3 bases, J lost 4 bases, and 8 bases lay in between. Germline V gives CDR1 SGHVS, CDR2 FQNEAQ. This CDR3 has 13 residues. The CDR3 DNA is TGTGCCAGCAGCTTGGGGGAGCCAGATACGCAGTATTTT. It is translated as CASSLGEPDTQYF.

This clonotype has a handful of counts. The rearrangement joins TRBV25-1 to TRBJ2-7, with 11 bases that match TRBD1. The CDR3 is made up of 16 amino acids. V trimming: 3 bases; J trimming: 4 bases; junction bases outside the gene matches: 8. Germline V gives CDR1 MGHDK, CDR2 SYGVNS. The DNA for the CDR3 is TGTGCCAGCAGTGATCGTCCGGGACAGGGGGGTTACGAGCAGTACTTC. This translates into CASSDRPGQGGYEQYF.

The chain employs TRBV3-1 and TRBJ2-7; TRBD2 might be the D (7 bases). Germline assignment: CDR1 LGHDT and CDR2 YNNKEL (reference sequence). The CDR3 is 15 residues long. Deletions cut 1 base from V and 0 bases from J, with 10 bases between. In DNA form, the CDR3 reads TGTGCCAGCAGCCAAGTCGGGGGGCTCTCCTACGAGCAGTACTTC. The encoded protein is CASSQVGGLSYEQYF.

The V gene is TRBV5-8, the J gene TRBJ2-4, with 11 bases fitting TRBD2. Germline assignment: CDR1 SGHTS and CDR2 YDEGEE. Trimming cost V 0 bases and J 14 bases; bases outside gene matches: 4. The CDR3 length is 13 residues. The CDR3 here is CASSLVASGGKYF. The CDR3 DNA sequence: TGTGCCAGCAGCTTGGTAGCTAGCGGGGGGAAGTACTTC.

This clonotype occurred a few times. The chain links TRBV7-2 to TRBJ2-7, with 11 bases matching TRBD2. Germline assignment: CDR1 SGHTA and CDR2 FQGNSA. V shed 4 bases, J shed 1 base, and the junction held 3 bases outside the gene matches. The CDR3 runs 15 residues. The CDR3 nucleotides read TGTGCCAGCAGCTCCAGACTAGCGGGGTCCTACGAGCAGTACTTC. Protein product: CASSSRLAGSYEQYF.

The chain carries TRBV7-9 and TRBJ2-7; a possible D gene is TRBD1 (5 bases). The CDR3 length is 14 residues. V was shortened by 7 bases and J by 0 bases, with 13 bases between the two germline ends. Germline assignment: CDR1 SEHNR and CDR2 FQNEAQ (reference sequence). CDR3 DNA: TGTGCCAGCAACCGAGACAGTAACTCCTACGAGCAGTACTTC. This translates into CASNRDSNSYEQYF.

This clonotype turned up a few times. The genes are TRBV25-1 and TRBJ1-6, with TRBD1 matching over 11 bases. Germline trimming cut 4 bases from V and 9 bases from J; bases unmatched to any gene: 2. This CDR3 spans 14 amino acids. The V gene's germline CDR1 is MGHDK and CDR2 SYGVNS. CDR3 coding DNA: TGTGCCAGCAGTGGGACAGGGGGCTTTTCACCCCTCCACTTT. Its protein is CASSGTGGFSPLHF.

This clonotype was observed a handful of times. The chain recombines TRBV24-1 with TRBJ2-1, with TRBD2 matching 8 bases. V dropped 3 bases and J dropped 7; count of bases not matched to a gene: 10. Germline V gene sequence: CDR1 KGHDR, CDR2 SFDVKD. The CDR3 is 16 residues long. The CDR3 region has the DNA TGTGCCACCAGTGATCCCGGGACTAGAAGTGGGAATGAGCAGTTCTTC. This translates into CATSDPGTRSGNEQFF.

The V call is TRBV29-1, the J call TRBJ2-4, with 11 positions matching TRBD2. The CDR3 covers 18 residues. The germline CDR1 and CDR2 sequences are SQVTM and ANQGSEA. J gave up 0 bases and V 3 bases, and 10 bases lay outside the gene matches. The CDR3 reads CSVEWLLAGVLAKNIQYF. In nucleotides, the CDR3 is TGCAGCGTTGAGTGGCTACTAGCGGGGGTTTTAGCCAAAAACATTCAGTACTTC.

There are many counts of this clonotype. J is TRBJ2-2 and V is TRBV6-5, with D unresolved. The CDR3 runs to 19 residues. V shed 0 bases and J shed 1 base, with 18 bases lying between them. Germline V CDR1 and CDR2: MNHEY, SVGAGI. The CDR3 DNA reads as TGTGCCAGCAGTTACTCCCTTGGCGCCGGCGGCGGGAACACCGGGGAGCTGTTTTTT. Its translation is CASSYSLGAGGGNTGELFF.

The genes are TRBV11-2 and TRBJ1-1; D not certain. The CDR3 has 15 amino acids. V was clipped by 1 base and J by 6 bases, with 15 bases between them. The germline CDR1 and CDR2 sequences are SGHAT and FQNNGV. The DNA of the CDR3 is TGTGCCAGCAGCTTAGTCGGGTTGGGATCAGCTGAAGCTTTCTTT. This codes for CASSLVGLGSAEAFF.

This clonotype was seen only a few times. V and J are TRBV11-3 and TRBJ2-4, with 7 bases fitting TRBD2. The V segment lost 5 bases and the J segment 5 bases; nucleotides outside the gene matches: 6. The CDR3 totals 14 residues. Looked up from germline, CDR1 is SGHNT and CDR2 is YENEEA. The DNA of the CDR3 is TGTGCCAGCAGCCCCGGACTAGATGAAAACATTCAGTACTTC. It yields the protein CASSPGLDENIQYF.

The chain uses TRBV7-2 and TRBJ2-3; 8 nucleotides agree with TRBD2. This CDR3 region has 18 residues. CDR1 is SGHTA and CDR2 is FQGNSA in the germline V gene. V trimming: 5 bases; J trimming: 3 bases; junction bases outside the gene matches: 16. The CDR3 coding sequence is TGTGCCAGCAGCCCTGCGGGACTGCTAGCGGGTACTACAGATACGCAGTATTTT. It is translated as CASSPAGLLAGTTDTQYF.

The genes are TRBV6-2 or TRBV6-3 and TRBJ2-7; TRBD2 is a possible D gene (6 bases). This CDR3 has 15 amino acids. Germline V CDR1 and CDR2: MNHEY, SVGEGT. Trimming left V 5 bases short and J 4 bases short, with 18 bases between. This chain's CDR3 is CASSNPAGTLYEQYF. CDR3 coding DNA: TGTGCCAGCAGTAACCCGGCGGGGACCCTTTACGAGCAGTACTTC.

The gene calls are TRBV9 and TRBJ1-2; possibly TRBD1 for D (5 bases). V was cut by 0 bases and J by 1 base, with 19 bases left in between. Germline V CDR1 and CDR2: SGDLS, YYNGEE. This CDR3 contains 18 residues. This CDR3 is CASSVGGARSGSNYGYTF. The CDR3 bases are TGTGCCAGCAGCGTAGGAGGGGCCCGGAGCGGGAGTAACTATGGCTACACCTTC.

This clonotype occurred many times. The V and J genes are TRBV6-2 or TRBV6-3 and TRBJ2-1; D call uncertain. The germline V gene encodes CDR1 MNHEY and CDR2 SVGEGT. There are 16 residues in the CDR3. The germline V and J ends were trimmed by 7 bases and 4 bases, with 20 bases remaining between them. In nucleotides, the CDR3 is TGTGCCAGCACCCGAAGGCCGCGCGAAGAGTACAATGAGCAGTTCTTC. Its protein is CASTRRPREEYNEQFF.

The CDR3 here is CSGGQGARIGTEAFF. The CDR3 DNA reads TGCAGCGGGGGACAGGGGGCGCGTATCGGCACTGAAGCTTTCTTT. V is TRBV29-1 and J is TRBJ1-1; TRBD1 aligns across 12 bases. This CDR3 contains 15 residues. J lost 4 bases, V lost 7 bases, and 10 bases had no gene match. The V gene's germline CDR1 is SQVTM and CDR2 ANQGSEA.

This clonotype has just a few counts. The J gene is TRBJ2-1, the V gene TRBV9; TRBD1 matches at 7 bases. Germline V CDR1 and CDR2: SGDLS, YYNGEE. The CDR3 has 16 residues. V dropped 2 bases and J dropped 2; count of bases not matched to a gene: 7. The CDR3 DNA reads TGTGCCAGCAGCGTGGGACAGAGCTCTACCTACAATGAGCAGTTCTTC. It specifies CASSVGQSSTYNEQFF.

This clonotype was detected ten times or more. The CDR3 bases are TGTGCCAGCAGCGTAGTGGGGGGCCAAGAGACCCAGTACTTC. Residues: CASSVVGGQETQYF. The chain carries TRBV9 and TRBJ2-5; perhaps TRBD2 as D (6 bases). Trimming removed 0 bases at V and 1 base at J, with 7 bases between. Germline loops: CDR1 SGDLS, CDR2 YYNGEE. The length of the CDR3 is 14 residues.

Ten or more counts support this clonotype. The gene calls are TRBV12-3 or TRBV12-4 and TRBJ2-5; D gene uncertain. This CDR3 contains 14 residues. The V gene lost 5 bases and the J gene lost 5 bases, with 15 bases spanning the gap. Here the CDR3 reads CASSPAPREETQYF. The CDR3 nucleotides are TGTGCCAGCAGTCCCGCGCCTAGAGAGGAGACCCAGTACTTC.

This clonotype was seen a handful of times. The J gene is TRBJ2-1, the V gene TRBV3-1; tentatively, D is TRBD2 (5 bases). Germline V gene sequence: CDR1 LGHDT, CDR2 YNNKEL (reference sequence). This CDR3 spans 18 amino acids. Trimming took off 6 bases at V and 0 bases at J, with 21 bases between the two ends. CDR3 nucleotide sequence: TGTGCCAGCAGACCCTATGTTGGAGGACGGTCCTCCTACAATGAGCAGTTCTTC. It codes for CASRPYVGGRSSYNEQFF.

In this sample, this clonotype turned up many times. CDR3 in DNA: TGCGCCAGCAGCTTGGATCGTAACTATGGCTACACCTTC. The encoded protein is CASSLDRNYGYTF. The V gene is TRBV5-1, the J gene TRBJ1-2; unclear D gene. CDR3 size: 13 residues. V was shortened by 0 bases and J by 1 base, with 4 bases between the two germline ends. Germline V gene data show CDR1 as SGHRS and CDR2 as YFSETQ.

J is TRBJ2-7 and V is TRBV20-1; D call uncertain. Deletions cut 3 bases from V and 5 bases from J, with 11 bases between. Germline lookup yields CDR1 DFQATT and CDR2 SNEGSKA (reference sequence). CDR3 length: 12 residues. The CDR3 sequence is CSASLAAHEQYF. The DNA for the CDR3 is TGCAGTGCTAGCTTGGCGGCCCACGAGCAGTACTTC.

The rearrangement links TRBV29-1 to TRBJ2-4, with D tentatively TRBD2 (6 bases). Per germline, CDR1 SQVTM and CDR2 ANQGSEA. V was pared by 4 bases and J by 0 bases, with 10 bases between. This CDR3 is built from 14 residues. This CDR3 is CSVAGGVAKNIQYF. Written as DNA, the CDR3 is TGCAGCGTTGCGGGCGGGGTAGCCAAAAACATTCAGTACTTC.

This clonotype was detected many times. The genes are TRBV7-6 and TRBJ2-3, with D unresolved. This CDR3 has 15 amino acids. CDR1 and CDR2 (germline): SGHVS, FNYEAQ. Trimming shortened V by 1 base and J by 0 bases, and 8 bases separated the two germline ends. CDR3 in DNA: TGTGCCAGCAGCTTAGGAAGAGGAAGCACAGATACGCAGTATTTT. Translated, it gives CASSLGRGSTDTQYF.